A single sample is the source of the 26 T cell receptor beta chains below, sequenced in a study of T cells in Graves' hyperthyroidism and ophthalmopathy. It was RNA transcripts that yielded the amplified TCR beta CDR3 regions. HTBI primers were used for first-round RT-PCR of the TCR CDR3. MiXCR, applied by TCRdb to the multiplex PCR reads, yields one record per CDR3 protein. The sample consists of 450,000 to 550,000 distinct CDR3 sequences, roughly 25% of them appearing once. Source material: blood. Receptors originate from a woman in her twenties or thirties with Graves' ophthalmopathy.

At least ten counts were recorded for this clonotype. The V call is TRBV20-1, the J call TRBJ2-5, with D possibly TRBD1 on 6 matching bases. Trimming took 2 bases from V and 5 from J, leaving 18 bases between them. The CDR3 length is 15 residues. The V gene's germline CDR1 is DFQATT and CDR2 SNEGSKA (reference sequence). The CDR3 DNA reads TGCAGTGCTAGACGACCCCTTACAGGGATCGAGACCCAGTACTTC. It translates to CSARRPLTGIETQYF.

This clonotype was counted many times. The chain is built from TRBV20-1 and TRBJ2-7, with 8 positions matching TRBD2. J gave up 4 bases and V 0 bases, and 2 bases lay outside the gene matches. Germline loops: CDR1 DFQATT, CDR2 SNEGSKA (reference sequence). The length of the CDR3 is 13 residues. CDR3 residues: CSARDGGAYEQYF. The CDR3 DNA sequence: TGCAGTGCTAGAGACGGGGGGGCTTACGAGCAGTACTTC.

This chain uses TRBV27 with TRBJ2-2; no clear D. Trimming took off 2 bases at V and 6 bases at J, with 10 bases between the two ends. The V gene's germline CDR1 is MNHEY and CDR2 SMNVEV (reference sequence). The CDR3 is 14 amino acids. The CDR3 region has the DNA TGTGCCAGCAGTTTAAGATTTGATTCCGGGGAGCTGTTTTTT. The encoded protein is CASSLRFDSGELFF.

This clonotype was found many times. The J gene is TRBJ1-2, the V gene TRBV30, with unresolved D. Germline V gives CDR1 GTSNPN, CDR2 SVGIG (reference sequence). V lost 3 bases, J lost 6 bases, and 17 bases lay in between. The CDR3 runs 14 residues. The CDR3 bases are TGTGCCTGGAGAGTAGGGTTAATGGGCGATGGCTACACCTTC. It yields the protein CAWRVGLMGDGYTF.

This clonotype was observed at least ten times. Since the CDR3 does not end with the conserved phenylalanine or tryptophan, this likely comes from a read error. The V gene is TRBV6-5, the J gene TRBJ1-2; 12 nucleotides agree with TRBD1. V dropped 2 bases and J dropped 6; count of bases not matched to a gene: 4. Germline loops: CDR1 MNHEY, CDR2 SVGAGI. The CDR3 runs 15 residues. The CDR3 is CASSYLGTGGNGYTS. CDR3 bases: TGTGCCAGCAGTTACCTTGGGACAGGGGGCAATGGCTACACCTCC.

This clonotype was detected ten times or more. The chain is built from TRBV6-5 and TRBJ1-2; D is ambiguous. The germline V gene has CDR1 MNHEY and CDR2 SVGAGI. Trimming removed 0 bases from V and 4 bases from J, with 9 bases in between. The CDR3 covers 14 residues. The CDR3 sequence is CASSYSISVYGYTF. CDR3 nucleotides: TGTGCCAGCAGTTACTCGATATCCGTCTATGGCTACACCTTC.

This clonotype occurred a few times. The V and J genes are TRBV12-3 or TRBV12-4 and TRBJ2-4, with 7 bases fitting TRBD1. The V and J ends lost 5 bases and 2 bases, in that order; junction bases with no gene match: 6. The CDR3 spans 15 residues. The CDR3 coding sequence is TGTGCCAGCAGTCGTCTGGGACAGTCCAAAAACATTCAGTACTTC. Protein product: CASSRLGQSKNIQYF.

The sample holds a few counts of this clonotype. The chain carries TRBV6-1 and TRBJ1-2; unclear D gene. This CDR3 contains 14 residues. Trimming took off 1 base at V and 0 bases at J, with 6 bases between the two ends. Per the germline V gene, CDR1 is MNHNS and CDR2 is SASEGT. CDR3 protein: CASSEVGPNYGYTF. As DNA, the CDR3 is TGTGCCAGCAGTGAAGTAGGGCCTAACTATGGCTACACCTTC.

At least ten counts were recorded for this clonotype. The rearrangement joins TRBV6-1 to TRBJ1-1; D uncertain. CDR1 is MNHNS, CDR2 SASEGT, per germline. The CDR3 is 14 amino acids. Trimming cost V 2 bases and J 1 base, with 8 bases left between them. CDR3 nucleotides: TGTGCCAGCAGTGAATGGGATCAGAACACTGAAGCTTTCTTT. It yields the protein CASSEWDQNTEAFF.

This clonotype was seen a handful of times. The chain uses TRBV5-6 and TRBJ1-1; 11 bases match TRBD1. CDR3 size: 14 residues. With 3 bases clipped from V and 7 bases from J, the junction kept 5 bases outside the gene matches. CDR1 and CDR2 (germline): SGHDT, YYEEEE. The CDR3, as DNA: TGTGCCAGCAGCTCATGGACAGGGGGCGATGAAGCTTTCTTT. This codes for CASSSWTGGDEAFF. The whole variable domain, filled in from reference TRBV5-6 and TRBJ1-1, reads DAGVTQSPTHLIKTRGQQVTLRCSPKSGHDTVSWYQQALGQGPQFIFQYYEEEERQRGNFPDRFSGHQFPNYSSELNVNALLLGDSALYLCASSSWTGGDEAFFGQGTRLTVV.

Many counts were recorded for this clonotype. This chain connects TRBV2 to TRBJ2-5; maybe TRBD1 (5 bases). CDR1 and CDR2 (germline): SNHLY, FYNNEI. The germline V and J ends were trimmed by 10 bases and 2 bases, with 17 bases remaining between them. The CDR3 loop spans 14 amino acids. In DNA, the CDR3 is TGTGCCATCAGACAGTTATTGAAACAAGAGACCCAGTACTTC. It is translated as CAIRQLLKQETQYF.

This clonotype showed up many times. The chain recombines TRBV24-1 with TRBJ1-1, with 8 bases identical to TRBD1. Germline loops: CDR1 KGHDR, CDR2 SFDVKD. After removal of 7 bases from V and 1 base from J, the junction contained 1 base not matched to a gene. The CDR3 sequence is 13 residues long. The CDR3 loop is CATRTGENTEAFF. The CDR3 coding sequence is TGTGCCACCAGGACAGGGGAGAACACTGAAGCTTTCTTT.

The rearrangement joins TRBV27 to TRBJ2-7, with D perhaps matching TRBD2 (5 bases). V dropped 6 bases and J dropped 7 bases, with 13 bases sitting between them. Germline values: CDR1 MNHEY, CDR2 SMNVEV (reference sequence). The CDR3 is 12 amino acids. The CDR3 sequence is CASSLASEEQYF. Written as DNA, the CDR3 is TGTGCCAGCAGCTTAGCGTCGGAAGAGCAGTACTTC.

At least ten counts were recorded for this clonotype. CDR3: CASSLDSAAYSGNTIYF. The CDR3 bases are TGTGCCAGCAGCTTAGATTCCGCGGCATACTCTGGAAACACCATATATTTT. The rearrangement uses TRBV11-2 and TRBJ1-3, with unresolved D. The CDR3 consists of 17 residues. Trimming removed 0 bases at V and 0 bases at J, with 12 bases between. Germline V gene sequence: CDR1 SGHAT, CDR2 FQNNGV.

This clonotype was found many times. The J gene is TRBJ2-7, the V gene TRBV12-3 or TRBV12-4; unclear D gene. Trimming left V 7 bases short and J 5 bases short, with 15 bases between. There are 13 residues in the CDR3. CDR3 in DNA: TGTGCCAGCACTCCTTCCTGGGGTGACGAGCAGTACTTC. This translates into CASTPSWGDEQYF.

This clonotype was picked up many times. CDR3 DNA: TGTGCCAGCAGTAAGCTCGGCGGAGTTCAAGAGACCCAGTACTTC. Protein product: CASSKLGGVQETQYF. The genes are TRBV27 and TRBJ2-5; D is undetermined. This CDR3 is built from 15 residues. Germline CDR1 MNHEY, CDR2 SMNVEV (reference sequence). Trimming shortened V by 5 bases and J by 2 bases, and 15 bases separated the two germline ends.

V is TRBV28 and J is TRBJ1-4, with 7 bases aligning to TRBD1. V shed 3 bases and J 5 bases; nucleotides not matched to a gene: 6. In germline, CDR1 is MDHEN, CDR2 SYDVKM. The CDR3 has 15 amino acids. CDR3 DNA: TGTGCCAGCAGTTTTTCGGACAGGCTAAATGAAAAACTGTTTTTT. Residues: CASSFSDRLNEKLFF.

The chain has TRBV19 and TRBJ1-2; 7 nucleotides match TRBD1. The germline V gene has CDR1 LNHDA and CDR2 SQIVND (reference sequence). CDR3 length: 15 amino acids. Trimming took 6 bases from V and 4 from J; bases not matched to a gene: 11. The CDR3: CASRTGEQGTYGYTF. In DNA, the CDR3 is TGTGCCAGTAGGACGGGGGAACAGGGGACCTATGGCTACACCTTC.

In its sample, this clonotype was seen many times. The chain recombines TRBV6-1 with TRBJ1-1, with D hard to call. Trimming cost V 5 bases and J 2 bases, with 9 bases left between them. The CDR3 consists of 13 residues. Germline V gives CDR1 MNHNS, CDR2 SASEGT. CDR3 sequence reads: CASSRTSNTEAFF. CDR3 sequence (DNA): TGTGCCAGCAGTAGGACGTCAAACACTGAAGCTTTCTTT.

There are many counts of this clonotype. This rearrangement joins TRBV24-1 to TRBJ2-5; no clear D gene. The CDR3 loop spans 13 amino acids. Trimming shortened V by 5 bases and J by 2 bases, and 8 bases separated the two germline ends. In germline, CDR1 is KGHDR, CDR2 SFDVKD. CDR3 amino acids: CATSARLQETQYF. The DNA of the CDR3 is TGTGCCACCAGTGCCCGTTTGCAAGAGACCCAGTACTTC.

The chain couples TRBV6-1 to TRBJ1-1; D is perhaps TRBD1 (5 bases). CDR3 size: 16 residues. Germline V CDR1 and CDR2: MNHNS, SASEGT. With 0 bases removed from V and 4 bases from J, the gap between germline ends came to 15 bases. CDR3 sequence reads: CASSEARGVWSTEAFF. For the CDR3, the DNA is TGTGCCAGCAGTGAAGCCCGAGGGGTCTGGAGCACTGAAGCTTTCTTT.

This clonotype was found many times. The genes are TRBV6-1 and TRBJ1-3, with TRBD1 identical over 9 bases. This CDR3 has 15 residues. From germline, CDR1 is MNHNS and CDR2 SASEGT. V dropped 2 bases and J dropped 6; count of bases not matched to a gene: 5. CDR3 DNA: TGTGCCAGCAGTGAAAACAGGGGGCTGAAAAACACCATATATTTT. Translating it yields CASSENRGLKNTIYF.

This clonotype was counted at least ten times. The rearrangement joins TRBV4-2 to TRBJ2-2, with D uncertain. This CDR3 has 14 residues. V was clipped by 4 bases and J by 5 bases, with 11 bases between them. The germline CDR1 and CDR2 sequences are LGHNA and YNFKEQ. The CDR3 DNA reads TGTGCCAGCAGCCCCCCAGGTCGGACCGGGGAGCTGTTTTTT. As protein: CASSPPGRTGELFF.

The table lists this clonotype with many counts. The V gene is TRBV19, the J gene TRBJ1-1; no definite D call. The CDR3 runs 13 residues. CDR1 LNHDA and CDR2 SQIVND come from the germline V gene (reference sequence). Trimming removed 7 bases from V and 2 bases from J, with 11 bases in between. CDR3 protein: CASIPPANTEAFF. The CDR3 nucleotides are TGTGCCAGTATCCCCCCCGCCAACACTGAAGCTTTCTTT.

This CDR3 reads CASSEDRDREQYF. The CDR3 DNA reads TGTGCCAGCAGCGAGGACAGGGATCGGGAGCAGTACTTC. The chain couples TRBV5-6 to TRBJ2-7; 8 positions match TRBD1. V dropped 4 bases and J dropped 7; count of bases not matched to a gene: 7. The germline V gene has CDR1 SGHDT and CDR2 YYEEEE. This CDR3 region has 13 residues. Drawing the rest from reference TRBV5-6 and TRBJ2-7, the complete variable domain is DAGVTQSPTHLIKTRGQQVTLRCSPKSGHDTVSWYQQALGQGPQFIFQYYEEEERQRGNFPDRFSGHQFPNYSSELNVNALLLGDSALYLCASSEDRDREQYFGPGTRLTVT.

The V gene is TRBV4-1, the J gene TRBJ1-2, with D possibly being TRBD1 (6 bases). Trimming removed 0 bases at V and 0 bases at J, with 11 bases between. Germline values: CDR1 MGHRA, CDR2 YSYEKL. This CDR3 has 16 residues. CDR3 sequence: CASSQDIGGPNYGYTF. The CDR3 DNA reads TGCGCCAGCAGCCAAGATATTGGGGGCCCTAACTATGGCTACACCTTC.